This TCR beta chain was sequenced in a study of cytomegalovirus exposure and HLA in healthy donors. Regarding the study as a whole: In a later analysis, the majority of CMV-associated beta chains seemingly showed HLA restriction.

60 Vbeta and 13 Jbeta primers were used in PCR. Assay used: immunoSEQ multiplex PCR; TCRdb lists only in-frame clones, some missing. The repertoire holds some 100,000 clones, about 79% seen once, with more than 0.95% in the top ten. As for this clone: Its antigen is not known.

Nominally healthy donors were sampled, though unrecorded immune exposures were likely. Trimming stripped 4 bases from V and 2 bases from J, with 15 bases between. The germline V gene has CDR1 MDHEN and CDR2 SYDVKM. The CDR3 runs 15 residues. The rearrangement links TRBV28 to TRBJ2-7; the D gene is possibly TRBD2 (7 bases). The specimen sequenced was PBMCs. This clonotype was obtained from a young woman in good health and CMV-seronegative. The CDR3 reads CASSSVGGPTYEQYF. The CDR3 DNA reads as TGTGCCAGCAGTTCCGTGGGGGGGCCCACCTACGAGCAGTACTTC.